This T cell receptor beta chain was retrieved from a study of technical replicates of blood from a handful of donors. Trimming shortened V by 2 bases and J by 7 bases, and 13 bases separated the two germline ends. Germline V CDR1 and CDR2: SGDLS, YYNGEE. The CDR3 is made up of 14 amino acids. The assay was immunoSEQ multiplex PCR, and TCRdb's table has in-frame clones only and misses some. The sample yields around 75,000 clones, 80% to 95% seen once. The sequencing input was T cells isolated from PBMCs. The chain joins TRBV9 to TRBJ2-1, with D possibly TRBD1 on 6 matching bases. The clonotype comes from a human donor in good health. The CDR3 spells CASSVGTQNNEQFF. The CDR3 bases are TGTGCCAGCAGCGTCGGGACACAGAATAATGAGCAGTTCTTC. The full variable domain, with the rest looked up from reference TRBV9 and TRBJ2-1, is DSGVTQTPKHLITATGQRVTLRCSPRSGDLSVYWYQQSLDQGLQFLIQYYNGEERAKGNILERFSAQQFPDLHSELNLSSLELGDSALYFCASSVGTQNNEQFFGPGTRLTVL.